These 27 T cell receptor beta chains were sequenced from one sample in a study of T cells in Graves' hyperthyroidism and ophthalmopathy. Amplified TCR beta CDR3 regions derived from RNA transcripts. The TCR CDR3 first-round RT-PCR relied on the HTBI primer set. TCRdb re-derived calls from the multiplex PCR reads in MiXCR, one entry per CDR3 protein. The table records roughly 700,000 distinct CDR3 sequences, around 15% of them present only once. Source material: blood. The receptors stem from a man aged 50 to 59 with Graves' hyperthyroidism.

This clonotype has at least ten counts. The rearrangement joins TRBV20-1 to TRBJ1-1, with D hard to call. The germline V gene has CDR1 DFQATT and CDR2 SNEGSKA (reference sequence). V was trimmed by 3 bases and J by 1 base, leaving 6 bases between them. The CDR3 is 12 amino acids. The CDR3 region has the DNA TGCAGTGCTAGCACTACGAACACTGAAGCTTTCTTT. This translates into CSASTTNTEAFF.

This clonotype occurred many times. The chain employs TRBV12-3 or TRBV12-4 and TRBJ2-6; no clear D gene. The CDR3 has 16 amino acids. V was shortened by 6 bases and J by 0 bases, with 12 bases between the two germline ends. The CDR3 protein is CASSNGRLSGANVLTF. CDR3 coding DNA: TGTGCCAGCAGCAACGGACGACTCTCTGGGGCCAACGTCCTGACTTTC.

In this sample, this clonotype turned up a few times. The chain recombines TRBV28 with TRBJ2-7; 8 bases are shared with TRBD1. The CDR3 spans 15 residues. In germline, CDR1 is MDHEN, CDR2 SYDVKM. V gave up 7 bases and J gave up 3 bases; unmatched junction bases: 11. CDR3 sequence: CASTAPTGDGYEQYF. The CDR3 bases are TGTGCCAGCACCGCCCCGACAGGGGACGGCTACGAGCAGTACTTC.

This clonotype was observed at least ten times. V and J are TRBV30 and TRBJ1-1, with TRBD1 matching 7 bases. J gave up 5 bases and V 1 base, and 10 bases lay outside the gene matches. Germline CDR1 and CDR2: GTSNPN and SVGIG (reference sequence). The CDR3 has 15 residues. Here the CDR3 reads CAWSGKGGARTEAFF. In DNA, the CDR3 is TGTGCCTGGAGTGGAAAAGGGGGCGCGAGGACTGAAGCTTTCTTT.

Concerning this clonotype itself: This clone may be a read error of a much larger clone one base away. This chain joins TRBV7-2 and TRBJ1-6; D is ambiguous. Trimming removed 2 bases at V and 11 bases at J, with 19 bases between. The germline V gene has CDR1 SGHTA and CDR2 FQGNSA. This CDR3 contains 16 residues. This chain's CDR3 is CASSLRPGSWNPPLHF. Written as DNA, the CDR3 is TGTGCCAGCAGCTTACGTCCAGGATCTTGGAATCCACCCCTCCACTTT. Based on the CDR3 plus reference TRBV7-2 and TRBJ1-6, the full variable domain is GAGVSQSPSNKVTEKGKDVELRCDPISGHTALYWYRQSLGQGLEFLIYFQGNSAPDKSGLPSDRFSAERTGGSVSTLTIQRTQQEDSAVYLCASSLRPGSWNPPLHFGNGTRLTVT.

This clonotype was observed many times. The chain couples TRBV2 to TRBJ2-1; 14 positions agree with TRBD2. The germline CDR1 and CDR2 sequences are SNHLY and FYNNEI. J gave up 6 bases and V 3 bases, and 4 bases lay outside the gene matches. This CDR3 contains 16 residues. CDR3 amino acids: CASSEMGLAGANEQFF. The CDR3 region has the DNA TGTGCCAGCAGTGAGATGGGACTAGCGGGAGCCAATGAGCAGTTCTTC.

The chain recombines TRBV29-1 with TRBJ2-1; a possible D gene is TRBD1 (5 bases). In germline, CDR1 is SQVTM, CDR2 ANQGSEA. CDR3 size: 12 residues. V lost 0 bases, J lost 9 bases, and 9 bases lay in between. The DNA of the CDR3 is TGCAGCGTTGAAGATGAAAGGGGTGAGCAGTTCTTC. Encoded protein: CSVEDERGEQFF.

The chain combines TRBV3-1 with TRBJ2-1; 10 bases line up with TRBD2. Per the germline V gene, CDR1 is LGHDT and CDR2 is YNNKEL (reference sequence). There are 16 residues in the CDR3. Trimming took 4 bases from V and 5 from J; bases not matched to a gene: 8. The CDR3 DNA reads as TGTGCCAGCAGCCGCCTCCTAGCGGGAGTAGACAATGAGCAGTTCTTC. This codes for CASSRLLAGVDNEQFF.

This clonotype was seen ten or more times. V and J are TRBV20-1 and TRBJ2-1; no firm D call. The length of the CDR3 is 14 residues. The V gene's germline CDR1 is DFQATT and CDR2 SNEGSKA (reference sequence). V dropped 4 bases and J dropped 5 bases, with 15 bases sitting between them. Written as DNA, the CDR3 is TGCAGTGCTATTGGTCGTCGTCTCAACAATGAGCAGTTCTTC. Encoded protein: CSAIGRRLNNEQFF.

This chain connects TRBV28 to TRBJ1-1, with 8 nucleotides matching TRBD1. The CDR3 sequence is 16 residues long. The germline CDR1 and CDR2 sequences are MDHEN and SYDVKM. Unmatched junction bases numbered 5, after V lost 1 base and J lost 1 base. The CDR3 reads CASSLLPGQGNTEAFF. For the CDR3, the DNA is TGTGCCAGCAGTTTATTACCCGGACAGGGGAACACTGAAGCTTTCTTT.

This clonotype has a count of ten or more. The V call is TRBV27, the J call TRBJ1-1, with D unresolved. Germline lookup yields CDR1 MNHEY and CDR2 SMNVEV (reference sequence). The ends were cut back, 3 bases at V and 0 bases at J, with 8 bases in the middle. The CDR3 has 14 amino acids. CDR3 sequence (DNA): TGTGCCAGCAGTTTCGGAGGCCTGAACACTGAAGCTTTCTTT. Translating gives CASSFGGLNTEAFF.

CDR3 sequence: CATSRPHSNQPQHF. The DNA for the CDR3 is TGTGCCACCAGCAGACCTCATAGCAATCAGCCCCAGCATTTT. V gene TRBV15 combines with J gene TRBJ1-5; D is ambiguous. This CDR3 comprises 14 residues. Trimming left V 2 bases short and J 0 bases short, with 5 bases between. The germline CDR1 and CDR2 sequences are LNHNV and YYDKDF (reference sequence).

Many counts were recorded for this clonotype. The chain's CDR3 is CSVPDGREETQYF. The CDR3 coding sequence is TGCAGTGTTCCGGACGGCAGAGAAGAGACCCAGTACTTC. The rearrangement joins TRBV20-1 to TRBJ2-5; no clear D. The CDR3 spans 13 residues. Trimming removed 7 bases from V and 3 bases from J, with 15 bases in between. CDR1 is DFQATT, CDR2 SNEGSKA, per germline (reference sequence).

This sequence joins TRBV7-9 and TRBJ1-2; D remains unclear. The V end lost 5 bases, the J end lost 11 bases, and 6 bases lay between the germline ends. This CDR3 is 9 amino acids long. Germline V lookup: CDR1 SEHNR, CDR2 FQNEAQ (reference sequence). The CDR3: CASSPGYTF. CDR3 DNA: TGTGCCAGCAGCCCGGGGTACACCTTC.

V usage is TRBV5-1 and J usage is TRBJ2-3; D is undetermined. Germline CDR1 and CDR2: SGHRS and YFSETQ. V dropped 1 base and J dropped 2 bases, with 8 bases sitting between them. The CDR3 is made up of 14 amino acids. The CDR3 sequence: CASSLSQLTDTQYF. The CDR3 DNA reads as TGCGCCAGCAGCTTGTCTCAGCTCACAGATACGCAGTATTTT.

This clonotype has ten or more counts. This sequence joins TRBV10-3 and TRBJ2-2, with 9 bases aligning to TRBD1. Losses at the gene ends were 6 bases for V and 5 bases for J; bases not matched to a gene: 13. This CDR3 region has 17 residues. CDR1 is ENHRY and CDR2 is SYGVKD in the germline V gene. CDR3 in amino acids: CAISPWTGAVGTGELFF. DNA for the CDR3: TGTGCCATCAGCCCCTGGACAGGGGCTGTCGGGACCGGGGAGCTGTTTTTT.

This clonotype was counted a few times. The chain combines TRBV20-1 with TRBJ1-6; TRBD1 aligns across 8 bases. The CDR3 runs 14 residues. The junction had 6 bases not matched to a gene; V was cut back by 5 bases and J by 6 bases. Germline CDR1 is DFQATT and CDR2 is SNEGSKA (reference sequence). As DNA, the CDR3 is TGCAGTGCTCGGGAGGACAGGGCTAATTCACCCCTCCACTTT. Encoded protein: CSAREDRANSPLHF.

This clonotype was picked up a small number of times. At one boundary the junction diverges from the germline segment, which might be a read error. This rearrangement joins TRBV10-3 to TRBJ1-5; D gene uncertain. Germline V lookup: CDR1 ENHRY, CDR2 SYGVKD. The CDR3 length is 15 residues. The CDR3 nucleotides are TGTGCCATCAGTGAGGAAGGCGCAGGCAATCGGCCCCAGCATTTT. This translates into CAISEEGAGNRPQHF.

This clonotype was observed a handful of times. The genes are TRBV10-3 and TRBJ2-7, with 11 positions matching TRBD1. There are 15 residues in the CDR3. Germline CDR1 is ENHRY and CDR2 is SYGVKD. V shed 6 bases, J shed 3 bases, and the junction held 7 bases outside the gene matches. CDR3 coding DNA: TGTGCCATCAGAACTGCCGGGACAGGGGGCTACGAGCAGTACTTC. Amino acid sequence: CAIRTAGTGGYEQYF.

This clonotype was seen repeatedly, ten times or more. The chain carries TRBV6-2 or TRBV6-3 and TRBJ2-6; D might be TRBD2 (6 bases). Looked up from germline, CDR1 is MNHEY and CDR2 is SVGEGT. The CDR3 has 14 residues. With 4 bases removed from V and 2 bases from J, the gap between germline ends came to 6 bases. CDR3 DNA sequence: TGTGCCAGCAGTTCTAGCGCTGGGGCCAACGTCCTGACTTTC. As protein: CASSSSAGANVLTF.

This clonotype was observed a few times. The chain combines TRBV6-1 with TRBJ1-4; D is perhaps TRBD1 (5 bases). The CDR3 sequence is 15 residues long. Germline lookup yields CDR1 MNHNS and CDR2 SASEGT. V was clipped by 7 bases and J by 0 bases, with 12 bases between them. CDR3 nucleotides: TGTGCCAGCACCTCTGGGGGGGCAACTAATGAAAAACTGTTTTTT. Translation: CASTSGGATNEKLFF.

The table lists this clonotype with a few counts. The chain combines TRBV9 with TRBJ2-1, with 9 bases identical to TRBD2. This CDR3 has 15 residues. J was trimmed by 7 bases and V by 3 bases; bases with no gene match: 8. Looked up from germline, CDR1 is SGDLS and CDR2 is YYNGEE. CDR3 nucleotides: TGTGCCAGCAGCGAGAGGGGCGGGAGGGGGAATGAGCAGTTCTTC. Residues: CASSERGGRGNEQFF. The complete variable domain, with remaining parts taken from reference TRBV9 and TRBJ2-1, reads DSGVTQTPKHLITATGQRVTLRCSPRSGDLSVYWYQQSLDQGLQFLIQYYNGEERAKGNILERFSAQQFPDLHSELNLSSLELGDSALYFCASSERGGRGNEQFFGPGTRLTVL.

Ten or more counts support this clonotype. The chain has TRBV2 and TRBJ1-1, with TRBD1 as a possible D gene (5 bases). This CDR3 contains 13 residues. V lost 4 bases, J lost 4 bases, and 10 bases lay in between. The germline gives CDR1 SNHLY, CDR2 FYNNEI. DNA of the CDR3: TGTGCCAGCAGTGGAAGGGGCGCCACTGAAGCTTTCTTT. Translating it yields CASSGRGATEAFF.

There are many counts of this clonotype. The rearrangement uses TRBV2 and TRBJ1-5; no definite D call. Per the germline V gene, CDR1 is SNHLY and CDR2 is FYNNEI. The CDR3 spans 13 residues. Trimming shortened V by 7 bases and J by 0 bases, and 7 bases separated the two germline ends. The chain's CDR3 is CASTRHSNQPQHF. DNA of the CDR3: TGTGCCAGCACCCGACATAGCAATCAGCCCCAGCATTTT.

This clonotype occurred many times. The junction departs from germline at one end; a sequencing error may be responsible. The rearrangement uses TRBV5-1 and TRBJ2-5, with 7 positions matching TRBD1. This CDR3 region has 14 residues. The germline gives CDR1 SGHRS, CDR2 YFSETQ. This CDR3 is CASSLGQAQETQYF. CDR3 DNA: TGTGCCAGCAGTCTCGGACAGGCTCAGGAGACCCAGTACTTC.

This clonotype was counted a few times. V is TRBV5-1 and J is TRBJ2-2; 13 nucleotides line up with TRBD2. Germline V lookup: CDR1 SGHRS, CDR2 YFSETQ. The CDR3 covers 19 residues. V lost 0 bases to trimming and J lost 6 bases; unmatched junction nucleotides: 11. The CDR3 here is CASSLGPKTSGRIPGELFF. DNA of the CDR3: TGCGCCAGCAGCTTGGGCCCAAAGACTAGCGGGAGGATACCCGGGGAGCTGTTTTTT.

This clonotype was seen only a few times. The chain carries TRBV28 and TRBJ2-7; 7 bases align to TRBD1. Germline V CDR1 and CDR2: MDHEN, SYDVKM. The CDR3 has 15 residues. The V and J ends lost 3 bases and 3 bases, in that order; junction bases with no gene match: 8. CDR3 residues: CASSLGDSLFYEQYF. CDR3 in DNA: TGTGCCAGCAGTTTGGGGGACAGCCTATTCTACGAGCAGTACTTC. The full variable domain, its missing parts supplied by reference TRBV28 and TRBJ2-7, is DVKVTQSSRYLVKRTGEKVFLECVQDMDHENMFWYRQDPGLGLRLIYFSYDVKMKEKGDIPEGYSVSREKKERFSLILESASTNQTSMYLCASSLGDSLFYEQYFGPGTRLTVT.